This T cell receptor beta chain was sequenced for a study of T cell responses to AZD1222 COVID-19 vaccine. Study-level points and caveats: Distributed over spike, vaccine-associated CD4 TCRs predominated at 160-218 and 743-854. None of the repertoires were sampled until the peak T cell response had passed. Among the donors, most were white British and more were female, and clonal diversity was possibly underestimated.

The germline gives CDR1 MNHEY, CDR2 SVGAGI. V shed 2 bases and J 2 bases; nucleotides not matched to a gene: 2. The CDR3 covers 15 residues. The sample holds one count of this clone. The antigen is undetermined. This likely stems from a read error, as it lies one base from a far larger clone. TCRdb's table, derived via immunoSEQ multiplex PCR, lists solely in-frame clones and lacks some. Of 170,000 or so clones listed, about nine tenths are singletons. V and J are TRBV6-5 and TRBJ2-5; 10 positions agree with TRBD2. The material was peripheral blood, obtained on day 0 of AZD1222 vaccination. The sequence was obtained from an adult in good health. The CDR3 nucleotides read TGTGCCAGCAGTTACGCACTAGCGGGGCAAGAGACCCAGTACTTC. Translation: CASSYALAGQETQYF.